The rows below give T cell receptor beta chains drawn from one sample of a study of cytomegalovirus exposure and HLA in healthy donors. Method: immunoSEQ multiplex PCR; TCRdb's copy keeps in-frame clones and lacks some. The sample consists of 120,000 to 150,000 clones, 73% of them appearing once. Sequencing was performed on PBMCs. The receptors were sampled from a human donor in good health. Both conserved end residues are part of each CDR3. Each record gives: D gene, V gene, clone size, J gene, CDR3 DNA, CDR3 protein. A D gene is named only where the DNA matches it firmly. A row's size may be missing; if present it is once, few, many or a size class.

d_call: NA
v_call: TRBV28
clone_size: once
j_call: TRBJ1-6
cdr3_nt: TGTGCCACCATGTCAGGGCTCTCACCCCTCCACTTT
cdr3_aa: CATMSGLSPLHF

d_call: TRBD1
v_call: TRBV28
clone_size: NA
j_call: TRBJ1-1
cdr3_nt: TGTGCCAGCAGTTTGGGACAGGGGTTCCGAACTGAAGCTTTCTTT
cdr3_aa: CASSLGQGFRTEAFF

d_call: NA
v_call: TRBV6-1
clone_size: NA
j_call: TRBJ1-1
cdr3_nt: TGTGCCAGCAGGGCACGGGGGTTCGGACCTGAAGCTTTCTTT
cdr3_aa: CASRARGFGPEAFF

d_call: NA
v_call: TRBV2
clone_size: few
j_call: TRBJ1-1
cdr3_nt: TGTGCCAGCAGTGGCCACAGGAACACTGAAGCTTTCTTT
cdr3_aa: CASSGHRNTEAFF

d_call: NA
v_call: TRBV27
clone_size: few
j_call: TRBJ2-3
cdr3_nt: TGTGCCAGCAGTCCCTCCCAGACTAGATTTCGCACAGATACGCAGTATTTT
cdr3_aa: CASSPSQTRFRTDTQYF

d_call: TRBD2
v_call: TRBV4-2
clone_size: NA
j_call: TRBJ2-7
cdr3_nt: TGTGCCAGCAGCCCCGGACTAGCGGGGTCAGTATACGAGCAGTACTTC
cdr3_aa: CASSPGLAGSVYEQYF

d_call: NA
v_call: TRBV5-4
clone_size: NA
j_call: TRBJ1-2
cdr3_nt: TGTGCCAGCAGGCCAGGGATTAACTATGGCTACACCTTC
cdr3_aa: CASRPGINYGYTF

d_call: NA
v_call: TRBV13
clone_size: NA
j_call: TRBJ2-4
cdr3_nt: TGTGCCAGCAGCTCGGGCCGAGAGGAGGACATTCAGTACTTC
cdr3_aa: CASSSGREEDIQYF

d_call: NA
v_call: TRBV6-6
clone_size: few
j_call: TRBJ1-1
cdr3_nt: TGTGCCAGCAGTATTAGATTGAACACTGAAGCTTTCTTT
cdr3_aa: CASSIRLNTEAFF

d_call: NA
v_call: TRBV11-1
clone_size: few
j_call: TRBJ2-3
cdr3_nt: TGTGCCAGCAGCCCGGAGGGCAGCACAGATACGCAGTATTTT
cdr3_aa: CASSPEGSTDTQYF

d_call: TRBD1
v_call: TRBV6-1
clone_size: NA
j_call: TRBJ1-5
cdr3_nt: TGTGCCAGCAGTTTTGGACAGGGGGAGGGACAGCCCCAGCATTTT
cdr3_aa: CASSFGQGEGQPQHF

d_call: NA
v_call: TRBV14
clone_size: NA
j_call: TRBJ2-2
cdr3_nt: TGTGCCAGCAGCCCTCTTAGTTCCGGGGAGCTGTTTTTT
cdr3_aa: CASSPLSSGELFF

d_call: TRBD2
v_call: TRBV28
clone_size: NA
j_call: TRBJ2-7
cdr3_nt: TGTGCCAGCATCACTTACGGGGGGACCTACGAGCAGTACTTC
cdr3_aa: CASITYGGTYEQYF

d_call: TRBD2
v_call: TRBV4-1
clone_size: NA
j_call: TRBJ2-1
cdr3_nt: TGCGCCAGCAGTCAAGGGTCTGCTAGCGGGGAGATCTACAATGAGCAGTTCTTC
cdr3_aa: CASSQGSASGEIYNEQFF

d_call: NA
v_call: TRBV18
clone_size: NA
j_call: TRBJ1-5
cdr3_nt: TGTGCCAGCTCACCGGTCAATCAGATGAATCAGCCCCAGCATTTT
cdr3_aa: CASSPVNQMNQPQHF

d_call: TRBD1
v_call: TRBV5-1
clone_size: NA
j_call: TRBJ1-3
cdr3_nt: TGCGCCAGCAGCCCCAGGGGACAGGGATGGAACACCATATATTTT
cdr3_aa: CASSPRGQGWNTIYF

d_call: TRBD2
v_call: TRBV14
clone_size: few
j_call: TRBJ2-7
cdr3_nt: TGTGCCAGCAGGAACCGGGGGGGCCACGAGCAGTACTTC
cdr3_aa: CASRNRGGHEQYF

d_call: NA
v_call: TRBV19
clone_size: NA
j_call: TRBJ1-2
cdr3_nt: TGTGCCAGTAGCTCACAGTATTTCCAGGGCAGCTATGGCTACACCTTC
cdr3_aa: CASSSQYFQGSYGYTF

d_call: TRBD1
v_call: TRBV7-3
clone_size: few
j_call: TRBJ1-5
cdr3_nt: TGTGCCAGCAGCCTGACAGGGGGGGAGCCCCAGCATTTT
cdr3_aa: CASSLTGGEPQHF

d_call: NA
v_call: TRBV7-9
clone_size: once
j_call: TRBJ2-1
cdr3_nt: TGTGCCAGCAGCAGGACAGACAATGAGCAGTTCTTC
cdr3_aa: CASSRTDNEQFF

d_call: TRBD2
v_call: TRBV6-5
clone_size: NA
j_call: TRBJ2-7
cdr3_nt: TGTGCCAGCAGTCGGACTAGCGGCGAGCAGTACTTC
cdr3_aa: CASSRTSGEQYF

d_call: TRBD1
v_call: TRBV10-3
clone_size: NA
j_call: TRBJ1-4
cdr3_nt: TGTGCCATCAGCCGACAGGGTAGGGGCTCTAATGAAAAACTGTTTTTT
cdr3_aa: CAISRQGRGSNEKLFF

d_call: NA
v_call: TRBV7-6
clone_size: NA
j_call: TRBJ2-5
cdr3_nt: TGTGCCAGCAGCCCCCCCGGGGTAGCGGAGTACCAAGAGACCCAGTACTTC
cdr3_aa: CASSPPGVAEYQETQYF

d_call: NA
v_call: TRBV28
clone_size: NA
j_call: TRBJ1-5
cdr3_nt: TGTGCCAGCAGTCCCGGACGGGGGTATAGCAATCAGCCCCAGCATTTT
cdr3_aa: CASSPGRGYSNQPQHF

d_call: TRBD2
v_call: TRBV12-5
clone_size: once
j_call: TRBJ2-1
cdr3_nt: TGTGCTAGTGGTACCTTAGCGGGAAATGAGCAGTTCTTC
cdr3_aa: CASGTLAGNEQFF

d_call: TRBD2
v_call: TRBV19
clone_size: NA
j_call: TRBJ2-3
cdr3_nt: TGTGCCAGTAGTATTGCCCCGGGACTAGACACAGATACGCAGTATTTT
cdr3_aa: CASSIAPGLDTDTQYF

d_call: NA
v_call: TRBV29-1
clone_size: NA
j_call: TRBJ1-1
cdr3_nt: TGTGGGGCAGGGGCGAACACTGAAGCTTTCTTT
cdr3_aa: CGAGANTEAFF

d_call: NA
v_call: TRBV19
clone_size: NA
j_call: TRBJ2-5
cdr3_nt: TGTGCCAGTAGTTCCCGCCCAGGTTTCCAAGAGACCCAGTACTTC
cdr3_aa: CASSSRPGFQETQYF

d_call: NA
v_call: TRBV27
clone_size: few
j_call: TRBJ2-7
cdr3_nt: TGTGCCAGCAGTTTAACCGGAGGGAAATCCTACGAGCAGTACTTC
cdr3_aa: CASSLTGGKSYEQYF

d_call: NA
v_call: TRBV10-2
clone_size: once
j_call: TRBJ2-7
cdr3_nt: TGCGCCAGCAGTGTTTCCGGTACCTACGAGCAGTACTTC
cdr3_aa: CASSVSGTYEQYF

d_call: NA
v_call: TRBV7-9
clone_size: few
j_call: TRBJ1-1
cdr3_nt: TGTGCCAGCAGCTCAGGGACAAAGATGAACACTGAAGCTTTCTTT
cdr3_aa: CASSSGTKMNTEAFF

d_call: NA
v_call: TRBV7-9
clone_size: NA
j_call: TRBJ1-1
cdr3_nt: TGTGCCAGCAGCAAACCAGGGTTTCGCACTGAAGCTTTCTTT
cdr3_aa: CASSKPGFRTEAFF

d_call: TRBD1
v_call: TRBV6-6
clone_size: NA
j_call: TRBJ1-6
cdr3_nt: TGTGCCAGCAGTCCGACAGGGGGAAAGGGATCACCCCTCCACTTT
cdr3_aa: CASSPTGGKGSPLHF

d_call: TRBD2
v_call: TRBV9
clone_size: few
j_call: TRBJ2-3
cdr3_nt: TGTGCCAGCAGCGATCCAAGCGGGAGGGCTCAGGTTCCTAGCACAGATACGCAGTATTTT
cdr3_aa: CASSDPSGRAQVPSTDTQYF

d_call: TRBD1
v_call: TRBV19
clone_size: NA
j_call: TRBJ2-5
cdr3_nt: TGTGCCAGTAGTATGGGACAGGGGGCACAGGAGACCCAGTACTTC
cdr3_aa: CASSMGQGAQETQYF

d_call: TRBD2
v_call: TRBV6-6
clone_size: NA
j_call: TRBJ2-3
cdr3_nt: TGTGCCAGCCGGGGGGCAGATACGCAGTATTTT
cdr3_aa: CASRGADTQYF

d_call: NA
v_call: TRBV9
clone_size: NA
j_call: TRBJ1-3
cdr3_nt: TGTGCCAGCAGCGCGCAGTCAGGAACCATATATTTT
cdr3_aa: CASSAQSGTIYF

d_call: TRBD2
v_call: TRBV2
clone_size: few
j_call: TRBJ2-3
cdr3_nt: TGTGCCAGCACGGGACTAGCGGGAGGTGCAGATACGCAGTATTTT
cdr3_aa: CASTGLAGGADTQYF

d_call: NA
v_call: TRBV5-1
clone_size: NA
j_call: TRBJ1-5
cdr3_nt: TGCGCCAGCAGCTTGGCCGGACAGTTAAATCAGCCCCAGCATTTT
cdr3_aa: CASSLAGQLNQPQHF

d_call: NA
v_call: TRBV28
clone_size: NA
j_call: TRBJ1-3
cdr3_nt: TGTGCCAGCAGTTTTCAGGGTACAGGAAACACCATATATTTT
cdr3_aa: CASSFQGTGNTIYF